This T cell receptor beta chain appears in the sequencing data of a study of blood T cell repertoires in COVID-19. This CDR3 has 13 residues. Germline V gene lookup returns CDR1 MNHNY and CDR2 SVGAGI (reference sequence). Unmatched junction bases numbered 3, after V lost 4 bases and J lost 7 bases. Profiling relied on immunoSEQ multiplex PCR, and the TCRdb table lists in-frame clones only, not all of them. The repertoire holds more than 150,000 clones, 90% seen once, with 0.62% in the top ten. The specimen was peripheral blood. This TCR was recovered from a man aged 50 to 60 with acute or convalescent COVID-19. The chain employs TRBV6-6 and TRBJ1-1; TRBD1 agrees at 10 bases. CDR3 sequence: CASSSGTGVEAFF. CDR3 nucleotide sequence: TGTGCCAGCAGTTCCGGGACAGGGGTTGAAGCTTTCTTT.